The next 26 T cell receptor beta chains were all read from a single sample in a study of T cells in localized non-small cell lung cancer. Clones were sequenced by immunoSEQ multiplex PCR, and TCRdb holds only the in-frame ones, with some missing. The data hold approximately 17,000 clones, with about four fifths observed a single time. Material: peripheral blood, obtained before any cancer treatment. These receptors all come from a male donor aged 60 or older with stage I lung adenocarcinoma.

The chain combines TRBV6-1 with TRBJ1-2, with no clear D. CDR1 MNHNS and CDR2 SASEGT come from the germline V gene. The CDR3 length is 15 residues. Trimming cost V 6 bases and J 6 bases, with 20 bases left between them. This CDR3 reads CASSSPGALWDGYTF. The DNA of the CDR3 is TGTGCCAGCAGCTCCCCGGGAGCCCTTTGGGATGGCTACACCTTC.

The J gene is TRBJ2-7, the V gene TRBV2; TRBD2 agrees at 7 bases. CDR3 size: 16 residues. Germline V CDR1 and CDR2: SNHLY, FYNNEI. V was clipped by 2 bases and J by 4 bases; unmatched bases: 11. CDR3 DNA sequence: TGTGCCAGCAGTGAACGGGGTACGGGACTACCTTACGAGCAGTACTTC. Translation gives CASSERGTGLPYEQYF.

This sequence joins TRBV21-1 and TRBJ2-1; the D call TRBD1 from the table was never checked on the DNA. TRBV21-1 is flagged as a pseudogene. The CDR3 spans 16 residues. The CDR3, as DNA: TGTGCCAGCAGCAAACCCCTTGGGACAGGGTTCAATGAGCAGTTCTTC. Its protein product is CASSKPLGTGFNEQFF.

By proportion, this clone is medium-sized. The rearrangement joins TRBV29-1 to TRBJ2-2, with D possibly TRBD2 on 6 matching bases. The V end lost 3 bases, the J end lost 3 bases, and 14 bases lay between the germline ends. CDR3 size: 15 residues. The germline gives CDR1 SQVTM, CDR2 ANQGSEA. This CDR3 is CSVEGQGGDTGELFF. CDR3 sequence (DNA): TGCAGCGTTGAGGGTCAGGGAGGCGACACCGGGGAGCTGTTTTTT.

Of note for this clone: At the DNA level, this CDR3 is encoded by other sequences in the same sample as well. V and J are TRBV18 and TRBJ2-1; no reliable D call. V was shortened by 5 bases and J by 5 bases, with 25 bases between the two germline ends. Germline V gives CDR1 KGHSH, CDR2 LQKENI. The CDR3 has 18 amino acids. This CDR3 is CASSALDTIEGLDNEQFF. Written as DNA, the CDR3 is TGTGCCAGCTCAGCGCTTGATACGATAGAAGGCCTAGACAATGAGCAGTTCTTC.

The chain has TRBV18 and TRBJ2-1; D assignment may be TRBD1 or TRBD2 (5 bases each). The ends were cut back, 4 bases at V and 10 bases at J, with 17 bases in the middle. The CDR3 contains 14 residues. Germline lookup yields CDR1 KGHSH and CDR2 LQKENI. In nucleotides, the CDR3 is TGTGCCAGCTCACGCGGTGTTGGGGGTAGGGAGCAGTTCTTC. This codes for CASSRGVGGREQFF.

V is TRBV4-3 and J is TRBJ2-2; 11 positions match TRBD2. V trimming: 0 bases; J trimming: 3 bases; junction bases outside the gene matches: 6. Germline CDR1 is LGHNA and CDR2 is YSLEER. This CDR3 has 18 residues. For the CDR3, the DNA is TGCGCCAGCAGCCAAGACCTCCCGGGACTAGCGGACACCGGGGAGCTGTTTTTT. This gives the protein CASSQDLPGLADTGELFF.

V is TRBV7-3 and J is TRBJ2-3; 7 nucleotides match TRBD2. The CDR3 is made up of 15 amino acids. V was pared by 5 bases and J by 5 bases, with 10 bases of the junction left unmatched. Per the germline V gene, CDR1 is SGHTA and CDR2 is FQGTGA. CDR3 protein: CASSRGGGGIDTQYF. CDR3 nucleotides: TGTGCCAGCAGCAGAGGTGGCGGGGGTATAGATACGCAGTATTTT.

This clone occurred a few times. The J gene is TRBJ2-5, the V gene TRBV12-5; no firm D call. CDR1 and CDR2 from the germline V gene are LGHNT and FRNRAP. Trimming shortened V by 7 bases and J by 4 bases, and 13 bases separated the two germline ends. The CDR3 consists of 13 residues. CDR3 sequence reads: CASAPKGRETQYF. CDR3 DNA: TGTGCTAGTGCCCCAAAGGGTAGAGAGACCCAGTACTTC. Full variable domain (remainder filled in from reference TRBV12-5 and TRBJ2-5): DARVTQTPRHKVTEMGQEVTMRCQPILGHNTVFWYRQTMMQGLELLAYFRNRAPLDDSGMPKDRFSAEMPDATLATLKIQPSEPRDSAVYFCASAPKGRETQYFGPGTRLLVL.

The chain combines TRBV19 with TRBJ2-1, with TRBD2 identical over 10 bases. This CDR3 is built from 17 residues. CDR1 is LNHDA and CDR2 is SQIVND in the germline V gene (reference sequence). J was trimmed by 7 bases and V by 4 bases; bases with no gene match: 13. The CDR3 DNA sequence: TGTGCCAGTAGTAAAGGGGTGGGGCTAGCGGGAGATAATGAGCAGTTCTTC. Its translation: CASSKGVGLAGDNEQFF. Drawing the rest from reference TRBV19 and TRBJ2-1, the complete variable domain is DGGITQSPKYLFRKEGQNVTLSCEQNLNHDAMYWYRQDPGQGLRLIYYSQIVNDFQKGDIAEGYSVSREKKESFPLTVTSAQKNPTAFYLCASSKGVGLAGDNEQFFGPGTRLTVL.

This chain connects TRBV7-2 to TRBJ1-5, with D perhaps matching TRBD1 (6 bases). The germline V and J ends were trimmed by 1 base and 6 bases, with 13 bases remaining between them. In germline, CDR1 is SGHTA, CDR2 FQGNSA. The CDR3 runs to 15 residues. This chain's CDR3 is CASSLVWGAGQPQHF. The CDR3 DNA sequence: TGTGCCAGCAGCTTAGTGTGGGGGGCCGGTCAGCCCCAGCATTTT.

V gene TRBV2 combines with J gene TRBJ1-6; unclear D gene. The germline gives CDR1 SNHLY, CDR2 FYNNEI. This CDR3 has 16 amino acids. Trimming cost V 3 bases and J 9 bases, with 18 bases left between them. The CDR3, as DNA: TGTGCCAGCAGTGAGGTTGGTCGGGCGCGTGGTTCACCCCTCCACTTT. Its translation: CASSEVGRARGSPLHF.

This clone has a handful of counts. The chain carries TRBV2 and TRBJ2-3; D call uncertain. Germline CDR1 SNHLY, CDR2 FYNNEI. Trimming cost V 4 bases and J 6 bases, with 11 bases left between them. The CDR3 is 13 residues long. The chain's CDR3 is CASSVYLRDTQYF. In nucleotides, the CDR3 is TGTGCCAGCAGTGTATATCTCAGGGATACGCAGTATTTT.

This CDR3 reads CASSLGQVNTEAFF. The CDR3 bases are TGTGCCAGTAGTCTCGGACAGGTTAACACTGAAGCTTTCTTT. V usage is TRBV19 and J usage is TRBJ1-1; 7 bases are shared with TRBD1. The CDR3 runs to 14 residues. V shed 5 bases, J shed 2 bases, and the junction held 5 bases outside the gene matches. Per germline, CDR1 LNHDA and CDR2 SQIVND (reference sequence).

The chain has TRBV7-2 and TRBJ2-1, with 7 bases fitting TRBD2. The CDR3 loop spans 15 amino acids. V lost 5 bases, J lost 4 bases, and 8 bases stayed unmatched. Looked up from germline, CDR1 is SGHTA and CDR2 is FQGNSA. The CDR3 bases are TGTGCCAGCAGCCGAACTAGCGAGGGGTACAATGAGCAGTTCTTC. Translation: CASSRTSEGYNEQFF. The variable domain in full, completed from reference TRBV7-2 and TRBJ2-1, reads GAGVSQSPSNKVTEKGKDVELRCDPISGHTALYWYRQSLGQGLEFLIYFQGNSAPDKSGLPSDRFSAERTGGSVSTLTIQRTQQEDSAVYLCASSRTSEGYNEQFFGPGTRLTVL.

The chain has TRBV5-1 and TRBJ1-1; D may be TRBD1 (5 bases). The CDR3 has 14 amino acids. Germline CDR1 is SGHRS and CDR2 is YFSETQ. V lost 4 bases and J lost 4, with 14 bases in between. The CDR3: CASSPLGVSTEAFF. The DNA of the CDR3 is TGCGCCAGCAGCCCCTTGGGGGTGTCCACTGAAGCTTTCTTT.

The chain carries TRBV18 and TRBJ2-3, with 7 bases that match TRBD1. Germline-derived CDR1 and CDR2 are KGHSH and LQKENI. This CDR3 has 16 amino acids. V lost 8 bases and J lost 3; bases outside the gene matches: 14. The CDR3 spells CASATGLRHTTDTQYF. CDR3 DNA sequence: TGTGCCAGCGCGACAGGGCTTCGACACACAACAGATACGCAGTATTTT.

The V gene is TRBV10-2, the J gene TRBJ2-7, with D possibly being TRBD1 or TRBD2 (5 bases each). Germline assignment: CDR1 WSHSY and CDR2 SAAADI. V was pared by 8 bases and J by 3 bases, with 17 bases between. There are 14 residues in the CDR3. The CDR3 sequence is CASGGTREGYEQYF. CDR3 in DNA: TGCGCCAGCGGGGGTACGAGGGAAGGCTACGAGCAGTACTTC.

The chain employs TRBV10-2 and TRBJ2-1; D is tentatively TRBD1 or TRBD2 (5 bases each). V was shortened by 7 bases and J by 8 bases, with 21 bases between the two germline ends. This CDR3 contains 15 residues. Germline-derived CDR1 and CDR2 are WSHSY and SAAADI. CDR3 sequence: CASNVGEILPYEQFF. CDR3 DNA: TGCGCCAGCAATGTGGGGGAGATACTCCCTTATGAGCAGTTCTTC.

This chain uses TRBV27 with TRBJ2-1; D unclear. In germline, CDR1 is MNHEY, CDR2 SMNVEV (reference sequence). CDR3 length equals 15 residues. Between the trimmed V and J ends, which lost 6 bases and 0 bases, there was a span of 12 bases. The CDR3 coding sequence is TGTGCCAGCAGCCCCGTAATCAGCTCCTACAATGAGCAGTTCTTC. Translation: CASSPVISSYNEQFF.

The rearrangement links TRBV5-1 to TRBJ2-7; D is ambiguous. The CDR3 has 14 residues. Germline V CDR1 and CDR2: SGHRS, YFSETQ. The ends were cut back, 0 bases at V and 5 bases at J, with 12 bases in the middle. CDR3 in amino acids: CASSLGPSGDEQYF. Written as DNA, the CDR3 is TGCGCCAGCAGCTTGGGCCCCTCTGGGGACGAGCAGTACTTC.

Worth noting for this clone: Its ends do not fully match the called genes, so a read error is possible. The CDR3 DNA sequence: TGTGCTAGTGGTTTGGTACTGCAGTCGGGACTTGCCTTC. This encodes CASGLVLQSGLAF. The V call is TRBV12-5, the J call TRBJ1-2; maybe TRBD1 (5 bases). CDR3 length: 13 residues. Germline lookup yields CDR1 LGHNT and CDR2 FRNRAP.

The chain joins TRBV7-9 to TRBJ2-7; TRBD1 matches at 7 bases. This CDR3 region has 14 residues. The V gene's germline CDR1 is SEHNR and CDR2 FQNEAQ (reference sequence). V shed 2 bases, J shed 0 bases, and the junction held 1 base outside the gene matches. In DNA, the CDR3 is TGTGCCAGCAGCTTAAAGGGGGCCTCCTACGAGCAGTACTTC. This translates into CASSLKGASYEQYF.

The V and J genes are TRBV18 and TRBJ2-5, with 7 positions matching TRBD1. The V gene end was trimmed by 3 bases and the J gene end by 1 base; junction bases not matched to a gene: 2. Germline loops: CDR1 KGHSH, CDR2 LQKENI. The CDR3 runs to 14 residues. The CDR3 sequence is CASSPGTAQETQYF. In DNA form, the CDR3 reads TGTGCCAGCTCACCTGGGACAGCCCAAGAGACCCAGTACTTC. The full variable domain, its missing parts supplied by reference TRBV18 and TRBJ2-5, is NAGVMQNPRHLVRRRGQEARLRCSPMKGHSHVYWYRQLPEEGLKFMVYLQKENIIDESGMPKERFSAEFPKEGPSILRIQQVVRGDSAAYFCASSPGTAQETQYFGPGTRLLVL.

The chain uses TRBV6-1 and TRBJ2-2, with D uncertain. Germline CDR1 reads MNHNS; CDR2 reads SASEGT. Trimming shortened V by 6 bases and J by 1 base, and 9 bases separated the two germline ends. There are 14 residues in the CDR3. CDR3 nucleotide sequence: TGTGCCAGCAGAATTCAAGAGAACACCGGGGAGCTGTTTTTT. Translated: CASRIQENTGELFF.

CDR3 in amino acids: CAWGQQETQYF. DNA of the CDR3: TGTGCCTGGGGACAGCAAGAGACCCAGTACTTC. The chain combines TRBV30 with TRBJ2-5, with D perhaps TRBD1 (6 bases). The CDR3 runs 11 residues. The V gene lost 5 bases and the J gene lost 2 bases, with 6 bases spanning the gap. The germline V gene encodes CDR1 GTSNPN and CDR2 SVGIG (reference sequence).